Following are 23 T cell receptor beta chains from one sample sequenced in a study of shared T cell receptors in the human thymus. Some clones are missing from TCRdb's copy, which holds only in-frame ones; the method was immunoSEQ multiplex PCR. The data show 630,000 or so clones, roughly 86% seen once. This sample was also put to use in a study of human thymus T cells.

What was sequenced was thymocytes. Source of these receptors: a boy in the first two years of life with a congenital heart defect.

The chain joins TRBV27 to TRBJ2-2; 9 nucleotides align to TRBD1. The CDR3 contains 18 residues. V shed 4 bases and J 5 bases; nucleotides not matched to a gene: 14. The germline gives CDR1 MNHEY, CDR2 SMNVEV (reference sequence). The CDR3 region is CASSSPQPGTGWTGELFF. The CDR3 DNA follows: TGTGCCAGCAGTTCCCCTCAGCCGGGGACAGGGTGGACCGGGGAGCTGTTTTTT.

The chain combines TRBV27 with TRBJ2-6; a possible D gene is TRBD1 (5 bases). V lost 5 bases and J 4 bases, leaving 18 bases between the germline ends. Per germline, CDR1 MNHEY and CDR2 SMNVEV (reference sequence). The CDR3 consists of 17 residues. CDR3: CASSPKIRVSGANVLTF. The CDR3 DNA sequence: TGTGCCAGCAGTCCGAAAATCAGGGTTTCGGGGGCCAACGTCCTGACTTTC. Filled out from reference TRBV27 and TRBJ2-6, the complete variable domain reads EAQVTQNPRYLITVTGKKLTVTCSQNMNHEYMSWYRQDPGLGLRQIYYSMNVEVTDKGDVPEGYKVSRKEKRNFPLILESPSPNQTSLYFCASSPKIRVSGANVLTFGAGSRLTVL.

The J gene is TRBJ1-1, the V gene TRBV19; D remains ambiguous. The V end lost 0 bases, the J end lost 0 bases, and 8 bases lay between the germline ends. Germline CDR1 and CDR2: LNHDA and SQIVND (reference sequence). This CDR3 has 15 residues. The CDR3 loop is CASSIEPTVNTEAFF. Written as DNA, the CDR3 is TGTGCCAGTAGTATAGAACCTACAGTGAACACTGAAGCTTTCTTT.

The CDR3 nucleotides are TGCGCCAGCAGTGAGTTAGCGGGATGCTCCTACGAGCAGTACTTC. Protein: CASSELAGCSYEQYF. The gene calls are TRBV10-2 and TRBJ2-7; 8 bases match TRBD2. Germline trimming cut 1 base from V and 0 bases from J; bases unmatched to any gene: 2. This CDR3 spans 15 amino acids. Germline loops: CDR1 WSHSY, CDR2 SAAADI.

The gene calls are TRBV5-1 and TRBJ1-1; D not resolved. From germline, CDR1 is SGHRS and CDR2 YFSETQ. V lost 6 bases and J lost 1, with 4 bases in between. The CDR3 runs 11 residues. CDR3: CASTGNTEAFF. The CDR3 DNA is TGCGCCAGCACGGGGAACACTGAAGCTTTCTTT.

The rearrangement uses TRBV11-3 and TRBJ2-1, with TRBD2 matching 8 bases. Germline V CDR1 and CDR2: SGHNT, YENEEA. The CDR3 has 15 amino acids. V lost 6 bases, J lost 6 bases, and 10 bases stayed unmatched. CDR3 coding DNA: TGTGCCAGCAGTCCTGTTTGGACTAGCATCAATGAGCAGTTCTTC. Translated: CASSPVWTSINEQFF.

The V call is TRBV5-1, the J call TRBJ2-7, with 9 bases that match TRBD1. The germline V gene has CDR1 SGHRS and CDR2 YFSETQ. With V trimmed by 4 bases and J by 5 bases, 7 bases remained unmatched. This CDR3 has 14 amino acids. This chain's CDR3 is CASSPDRGGHEQYF. CDR3 in DNA: TGCGCCAGCAGCCCGGACAGGGGAGGCCACGAGCAGTACTTC.

This clone was seen a few times. The gene calls are TRBV19 and TRBJ2-1; 9 bases are a match to TRBD1. The J segment lost 4 bases and the V segment lost 1 base, leaving 2 bases of the junction unmatched. The CDR3 consists of 15 residues. The V gene's germline CDR1 is LNHDA and CDR2 SQIVND (reference sequence). As DNA, the CDR3 is TGTGCCAGTAGTATAGGAGGACAGGGGTACAATGAGCAGTTCTTC. It codes for CASSIGGQGYNEQFF.

The rearrangement links TRBV9 to TRBJ2-1; tentative D call: TRBD2 (6 bases). Germline V gene sequence: CDR1 SGDLS, CDR2 YYNGEE. Between the trimmed V and J ends, which lost 3 bases and 6 bases, there was a span of 19 bases. The CDR3 has 16 amino acids. The CDR3: CASSAPDYQACNEQFF. The CDR3 nucleotides are TGTGCCAGCAGCGCACCGGACTATCAGGCGTGCAATGAGCAGTTCTTC.

The rearrangement uses TRBV6-1 and TRBJ1-5; perhaps TRBD1 as D (5 bases). In germline, CDR1 is MNHNS, CDR2 SASEGT. The V gene lost 8 bases and the J gene lost 5 bases, with 16 bases spanning the gap. This CDR3 comprises 14 residues. DNA of the CDR3: TGTGCCAGCTTTTACGGACAATCACATCAGCCCCAGCATTTT. Its protein is CASFYGQSHQPQHF.

The chain recombines TRBV7-3 with TRBJ2-1; 8 positions match TRBD2. This CDR3 region has 14 residues. Germline loops: CDR1 SGHTA, CDR2 FQGTGA. J gave up 6 bases and V 4 bases, and 5 bases lay outside the gene matches. The CDR3 DNA reads as TGTGCCAGCAGCTCCGGGACTAGAACCAATGAGCAGTTCTTC. This gives the protein CASSSGTRTNEQFF.

This chain joins TRBV7-2 and TRBJ2-7; D is unclear. Germline V gene sequence: CDR1 SGHTA, CDR2 FQGNSA. The CDR3 has 15 amino acids. V was trimmed by 3 bases and J by 2 bases, leaving 14 bases between them. CDR3 protein: CASSFDMDTAYEQYF. The DNA of the CDR3 is TGTGCCAGCAGCTTTGACATGGATACAGCCTACGAGCAGTACTTC.

This clone showed up just a few times. The gene calls are TRBV5-5 and TRBJ1-1, with D maybe TRBD1 (6 bases). This CDR3 comprises 13 residues. Germline V gene sequence: CDR1 SGHKS, CDR2 YYEKEE (reference sequence). Trimming removed 0 bases from V and 8 bases from J, with 11 bases in between. CDR3 coding DNA: TGTGCCAGCAGCTTGGGAGGACAGTGGGAAGCTTTCTTT. It translates to CASSLGGQWEAFF.

V usage is TRBV14 and J usage is TRBJ1-6; 7 bases match TRBD1. From germline, CDR1 is SGHDN and CDR2 FVKESK. The CDR3 has 17 residues. With V trimmed by 0 bases and J by 10 bases, 12 bases remained unmatched. The CDR3 sequence: CASSQDPPPTGESPLHF. CDR3 bases: TGTGCCAGCAGCCAAGATCCCCCCCCTACAGGGGAGTCACCCCTCCACTTT.

This chain uses TRBV27 with TRBJ2-5, with a possible D match to TRBD2 (6 bases). The CDR3 runs to 16 residues. Germline CDR1 and CDR2: MNHEY and SMNVEV (reference sequence). Trimming left V 6 bases short and J 5 bases short, with 22 bases between. The CDR3 spells CASRINWRARDETQYF. The CDR3 DNA follows: TGTGCCAGCAGGATAAACTGGAGGGCCCGGGATGAGACCCAGTACTTC.

This sequence joins TRBV7-2 and TRBJ1-4; 11 bases are shared with TRBD1. Germline V gene sequence: CDR1 SGHTA, CDR2 FQGNSA. There are 14 residues in the CDR3. Unmatched junction bases numbered 2, after V lost 3 bases and J lost 8 bases. The CDR3 nucleotides read TGTGCCAGCAGCTTCGGGGACAGGGGGGAAAAACTGTTTTTT. Its translation is CASSFGDRGEKLFF.

This clone was seen a single time. The rearrangement uses TRBV25-1 and TRBJ1-5; D might be TRBD1 (5 bases). Trimming shortened V by 8 bases and J by 2 bases, and 10 bases separated the two germline ends. Germline V gene sequence: CDR1 MGHDK, CDR2 SYGVNS. The CDR3 length is 13 residues. CDR3 coding DNA: TGTGCCAGCCAAAAAGGGGGCAATCAGCCCCAGCATTTT. Protein: CASQKGGNQPQHF.

This rearrangement joins TRBV14 to TRBJ1-3, with TRBD1 identical over 8 bases. Trimming cost V 4 bases and J 2 bases; bases outside gene matches: 4. Germline V gene lookup returns CDR1 SGHDN and CDR2 FVKESK. The CDR3 contains 15 residues. DNA for the CDR3: TGTGCCAGCAGCCCAGGGACAGGCACTGGAAACACCATATATTTT. This sequence encodes CASSPGTGTGNTIYF.

The chain is built from TRBV28 and TRBJ2-1; TRBD2 is a possible D gene (7 bases). In germline, CDR1 is MDHEN, CDR2 SYDVKM. The CDR3 sequence is 21 residues long. Between the trimmed V and J ends, which lost 4 bases and 5 bases, there was a span of 33 bases. CDR3 region: CASSYTGAGARGEPLHNEQFF. The DNA for the CDR3 is TGTGCCAGCAGTTACACCGGGGCGGGAGCAAGGGGGGAACCACTACACAATGAGCAGTTCTTC. Using reference TRBV28 and TRBJ2-1 for the parts outside the CDR3, the full variable domain is DVKVTQSSRYLVKRTGEKVFLECVQDMDHENMFWYRQDPGLGLRLIYFSYDVKMKEKGDIPEGYSVSREKKERFSLILESASTNQTSMYLCASSYTGAGARGEPLHNEQFFGPGTRLTVL.

The genes are TRBV28 and TRBJ1-2; 7 nucleotides line up with TRBD1. CDR3 length: 11 residues. V gave up 2 bases and J gave up 13 bases; unmatched junction bases: 4. CDR1 MDHEN and CDR2 SYDVKM come from the germline V gene. This CDR3 reads CASSLKGAGTF. The CDR3 DNA is TGTGCCAGCAGTTTAAAGGGGGCAGGCACCTTC.

The chain employs TRBV11-2 and TRBJ1-6, with 7 bases identical to TRBD1. The V gene's germline CDR1 is SGHAT and CDR2 FQNNGV. The CDR3 sequence is 18 residues long. V lost 6 bases, J lost 4 bases, and 15 bases stayed unmatched. The CDR3 sequence is CASRSEGAGLDYNSPLHF. CDR3 coding DNA: TGTGCCAGCAGATCAGAGGGGGCAGGGCTAGATTATAATTCACCCCTCCACTTT.

This clone was detected only once. The chain employs TRBV14 and TRBJ2-7; TRBD2 aligns across 8 bases. There are 19 residues in the CDR3. Germline assignment: CDR1 SGHDN and CDR2 FVKESK. The ends lost 1 base at V and 3 bases at J; junction bases unmatched: 17. CDR3 DNA: TGTGCCAGCAGCCAAGGCTTGGGGGCTTGGGGCCGGGAGGGCTACGAGCAGTACTTC. Protein sequence: CASSQGLGAWGREGYEQYF.

J is TRBJ1-1 and V is TRBV30, with D possibly TRBD1 on 6 matching bases. CDR1 GTSNPN and CDR2 SVGIG come from the germline V gene (reference sequence). The CDR3 is 10 amino acids. Trimming took off 5 bases at V and 7 bases at J, with 8 bases between the two ends. CDR3 in DNA: TGTGCCTGGGGACAGCTTGAAGCTTTCTTT. As protein: CAWGQLEAFF.